This T cell receptor (beta chain) came from a study of cytomegalovirus exposure and HLA in healthy donors. The PCR contained 60 Vbeta and 13 Jbeta primers. Using immunoSEQ multiplex PCR, the repertoire was profiled, and TCRdb retains in-frame clones only, with some absent. The data contain over 50,000 clones, 65% to 80% of them singletons. The CDR3 loop spans 16 amino acids. CDR1 and CDR2 (germline): SEHNR, FQNEAQ (reference sequence). The V gene end was trimmed by 2 bases and the J gene end by 3 bases; junction bases not matched to a gene: 6. Unrecorded immune exposure was likely among donors, who were nominally healthy when sampled.

The receptor was isolated from a man aged 35 to 55 in good health and CMV-seropositive. V gene TRBV7-9 combines with J gene TRBJ2-5, with 10 bases lining up with TRBD2. Sample: PBMCs. CDR3 DNA: TGTGCCAGCAGCTTATTTTCTGGACTAGCGGAAGAGACCCAGTACTTC. Translating gives CASSLFSGLAEETQYF.